This record concerns one T cell receptor (beta chain) sequence. This sample was taken from a study of blood T cell repertoires in COVID-19. Looking at the study overall: The samples span acute and convalescent COVID-19 from the United States, Italy and Spain.

V dropped 1 base and J dropped 1; count of bases not matched to a gene: 8. The germline gives CDR1 SGHRS, CDR2 YFSETQ. The length of the CDR3 is 18 residues. In the original analysis: Reference gene primers were amplified, and this amplification served to estimate nucleated cell counts. Profiling relied on immunoSEQ multiplex PCR, and the TCRdb table lists in-frame clones only, not all of them. That table supplies the V and J calls and clone size; D and trimming were determined from the DNA. The sample shows under 250,000 clones, roughly 81% of them seen only once. The V gene is TRBV5-1, the J gene TRBJ2-1; 10 bases are a match to TRBD1. The sample was peripheral blood. This TCR was sampled from a woman aged 50 to 60 with active or convalescent COVID-19. Here the CDR3 reads CASSLSPGQGYSYNEQFF. CDR3 coding DNA: TGCGCCAGCAGCTTGTCCCCGGGACAGGGGTATTCCTACAATGAGCAGTTCTTC. Full variable domain (outside the CDR3, taken from reference TRBV5-1 and TRBJ2-1): KAGVTQTPRYLIKTRGQQVTLSCSPISGHRSVSWYQQTPGQGLQFLFEYFSETQRNKGNFPGRFSGRQFSNSRSEMNVSTLELGDSALYLCASSLSPGQGYSYNEQFFGPGTRLTVL.